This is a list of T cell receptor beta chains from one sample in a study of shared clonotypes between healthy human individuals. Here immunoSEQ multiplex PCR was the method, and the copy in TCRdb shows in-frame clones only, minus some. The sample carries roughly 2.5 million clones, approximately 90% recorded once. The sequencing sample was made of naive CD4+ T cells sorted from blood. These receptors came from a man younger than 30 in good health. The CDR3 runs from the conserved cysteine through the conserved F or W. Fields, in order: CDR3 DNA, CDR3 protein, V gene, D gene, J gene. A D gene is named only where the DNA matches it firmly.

DNA: TGTGCCAGCAGTTCCCCGTCCCCACACAATGAGCAGTTCTTC
CDR3: CASSSPSPHNEQFF
V: TRBV27
D: NA
J: TRBJ2-1

DNA: TGTGCCAGCAGGTCGACAGGGAGCTCCTACGAGCAGTACTTC
CDR3: CASRSTGSSYEQYF
V: TRBV7-9
D: TRBD1
J: TRBJ2-7

DNA: TGTGCCAGCAGCCGTACCGGGACAGGGAAGGAGACCCAGTACTTC
CDR3: CASSRTGTGKETQYF
V: TRBV5-5
D: TRBD1
J: TRBJ2-5

DNA: TGTGCCAGCAGTGAAGAAGGGGGCGTTGGTCAGCCCCAGCATTTT
CDR3: CASSEEGGVGQPQHF
V: TRBV2
D: TRBD1
J: TRBJ1-5

DNA: TGTGCCAGCAGCTTAGGGACTCCGAATCCCCGCGAGCAGTACTTC
CDR3: CASSLGTPNPREQYF
V: TRBV7-9
D: NA
J: TRBJ2-7

DNA: TGTGCCAGCAGTTACGGGGAGGCATCGGGGGAGCTGTTTTTT
CDR3: CASSYGEASGELFF
V: TRBV6-5
D: NA
J: TRBJ2-2

DNA: TGTGCCAGCGAAAATCGCAGGGGAGGCTATGGCTACACCTTC
CDR3: CASENRRGGYGYTF
V: TRBV28
D: NA
J: TRBJ1-2

DNA: TGTGCCATCAGTGAATGGGGGAACCCCTACGAGCAGTACTTC
CDR3: CAISEWGNPYEQYF
V: TRBV10-3
D: NA
J: TRBJ2-7

DNA: TGTGCCAGCAGCTTAGGCGGCGGGGCGATCAATGAGCAGTTCTTC
CDR3: CASSLGGGAINEQFF
V: TRBV7-2
D: NA
J: TRBJ2-1

DNA: TGTGCCTGGAATGACAGGGGGTACGAGCAGTACTTC
CDR3: CAWNDRGYEQYF
V: TRBV30
D: TRBD1
J: TRBJ2-7

DNA: TGTGCCAGCAAACCGGGGGGGCCGGGCACAGATACGCAGTATTTT
CDR3: CASKPGGPGTDTQYF
V: TRBV9
D: TRBD2
J: TRBJ2-3

DNA: TGTGCCAGCAGCCGGGGAGGGGGTTTCTACGAGCAGTACTTC
CDR3: CASSRGGGFYEQYF
V: TRBV14
D: NA
J: TRBJ2-7

DNA: TGCGCCAGCAGCCAAGAGGGGATTTCTGGAAACACCATATATTTT
CDR3: CASSQEGISGNTIYF
V: TRBV4-1
D: NA
J: TRBJ1-3

DNA: TGTGCCAGCAGAAGGGGAATAGTTGAAAAACTGTTTTTT
CDR3: CASRRGIVEKLFF
V: TRBV28
D: NA
J: TRBJ1-4